Presented here are 31 T cell receptor beta chains from one specimen sequenced in a study of tumor-infiltrating lymphocytes in primary liver carcinoma. Without any cell sorting, roughly 20-32 mg of bulk tissue yielded co-extracted RNA and DNA. TCR beta cDNA was made from around 520 ng total RNA with a constant-region primer. For TCR beta, libraries were produced by three nested multiplex PCR rounds using slightly modified ARM-PCR. Both of the initial two PCR rounds ran for about 11 cycles and employed TRBV1-TRBV30 forward primers alongside a C-beta reverse primer. MiXCR, run by TCRdb on the multiplex PCR reads, gives a single entry per CDR3 protein. The sample carries about 99,000 distinct CDR3 sequences, over 55% recorded once. The specimen sequenced was liver tumor tissue from sampling region 5. The sample's subset: tumor region T5, tumor centre. These receptors all stem from a woman aged 55-70 years with primary liver carcinoma and hepatitis B virus infection.

Notes on this clonotype: This CDR3 is missing its conserved last phenylalanine or tryptophan, likely due to a read error. J is TRBJ2-1 and V is TRBV11-3; a possible D gene is TRBD1 (6 bases). Per germline, CDR1 SGHNT and CDR2 YENEEA. CDR3 length: 13 amino acids. The CDR3 protein is CVSSARGYNEQFI. The CDR3 nucleotides read TGTGTCAGCAGTGCCAGGGGCTACAATGAGCAGTTCATC.

Concerning this clonotype itself: It may be a read error: a sequence one base away is much more abundant. The chain employs TRBV5-4 and TRBJ1-6, with D possibly matching TRBD1 (5 bases). The CDR3 spans 15 residues. Germline loops: CDR1 SGHNT, CDR2 YYREEE (reference sequence). CDR3 region: CALGASPSDNSALHF. The CDR3 DNA reads as TGTGCCCTTGGGGCATCCCCCTCGGATAATTCAGCCCTCCACTTT.

About this clonotype itself: A junction end diverges from the germline sequence, so it may reflect a read error. The rearrangement joins TRBV5-1 to TRBJ2-1; 8 nucleotides agree with TRBD1. Germline V gene lookup returns CDR1 SGHRS and CDR2 YFSETQ. The CDR3 covers 16 residues. The CDR3 loop reads CVSSRRTGLLYNEQFF. The CDR3 DNA is TGCGTCAGCAGCCGACGGACAGGGCTATTGTACAATGAGCAGTTCTTC.

The chain employs TRBV6-6 and TRBJ2-5; 12 nucleotides match TRBD2. Germline V lookup: CDR1 MNHNY, CDR2 SVGAGI (reference sequence). The CDR3 totals 17 residues. V lost 6 bases to trimming and J lost 4 bases; unmatched junction nucleotides: 12. CDR3 protein: CASRSPRTSGTGETQYF. As DNA, the CDR3 is TGTGCCAGCAGGAGCCCACGGACTAGCGGGACGGGAGAGACCCAGTACTTC.

As concerns this clonotype: One junction end disagrees with the germline gene, perhaps due to a read error. The chain has TRBV12-5 and TRBJ2-7; D perhaps matches TRBD1 (6 bases). Germline CDR1 reads LGHNT; CDR2 reads FRNRAP. The CDR3 has 16 residues. The CDR3 coding sequence is TGTACTAGTGATCTTCTTCTCGGGACAAGGGGCTACGAGCAGTACTTC. Its translation: CTSDLLLGTRGYEQYF.

Comments on this clonotype: This likely comes from a read error, as the CDR3 has no conserved phenylalanine or tryptophan at its end. This chain links TRBV13 with TRBJ2-2, with a possible D match to TRBD1 (5 bases). This CDR3 is 18 amino acids long. The V gene lost 2 bases and the J gene lost 5 bases, with 21 bases spanning the gap. Germline assignment: CDR1 PRHDT and CDR2 FYEKMQ (reference sequence). This CDR3 is CASSLNRQTSRSTGELFL. CDR3 nucleotide sequence: TGTGCCAGCAGCTTAAATAGACAGACATCCCGAAGTACCGGGGAGCTGTTTCTT.

The chain recombines TRBV11-2 with TRBJ2-1; the D gene is possibly TRBD2 (5 bases). Trimming took off 7 bases at V and 6 bases at J, with 22 bases between the two ends. The CDR3 length is 16 residues. Germline V gene lookup returns CDR1 SGHAT and CDR2 FQNNGV. CDR3: CASNRLNPGVSNEQFF. The CDR3 DNA reads as TGTGCCAGCAACCGACTAAACCCCGGGGTTTCCAATGAGCAGTTCTTC.

Comment on this clonotype: A much larger clonotype is one base distant, so this may be a read error. The V call is TRBV30, the J call TRBJ2-1; possible D gene TRBD1, 6 bases. The length of the CDR3 is 15 residues. V lost 0 bases to trimming and J lost 7 bases, with 16 bases between them. Looked up from germline, CDR1 is GTSNPN and CDR2 is SVGIG (reference sequence). The CDR3 here is CAWSVGLDRRNEQFF. The CDR3, as DNA: TGTGCCTGGAGTGTAGGGCTAGACAGGAGGAATGAGCAGTTCTTC.

The V and J genes are TRBV5-1 and TRBJ2-5; 8 bases agree with TRBD1. Germline trimming cut 4 bases from V and 7 bases from J; bases unmatched to any gene: 12. The CDR3 is 15 residues long. Germline V gene data show CDR1 as SGHRS and CDR2 as YFSETQ. The CDR3 DNA is TGCGCCAGCAGCGAGGGACAGGTGCTGGAAGGGACCCAGTACTTC. This sequence encodes CASSEGQVLEGTQYF.

In regard to this clonotype: One end of the junction varies from germline; a read error may be responsible. The chain has TRBV28 and TRBJ2-5; D may match TRBD1 or TRBD2 (5 bases each). Germline V gene sequence: CDR1 MDHEN, CDR2 SYDVKM. The CDR3 totals 16 residues. The CDR3 DNA reads as TGTGCCGGCAGTCCCTACCCCCGGGACGCTAAAGAGACCCAGTACTTC. Protein sequence: CAGSPYPRDAKETQYF.

The chain uses TRBV29-1 and TRBJ1-1; D unclear. Trimming pared 7 bases from V and 2 bases from J, leaving 5 bases between. CDR1 and CDR2 (germline): SQVTM, ANQGSEA. The CDR3 runs to 10 residues. The DNA of the CDR3 is TGCAGCGGTTTTAACACTGAAGCTTTCTTT. Translation: CSGFNTEAFF.

This clonotype was detected only once. The chain uses TRBV11-2 and TRBJ2-7, with D uncertain. The V gene lost 5 bases and the J gene lost 6 bases, with 17 bases spanning the gap. Germline V gives CDR1 SGHAT, CDR2 FQNNGV. The CDR3 is 14 amino acids. This chain's CDR3 is CASSRTEGLVEQYF. The DNA of the CDR3 is TGTGCCAGCAGCCGTACAGAAGGTCTAGTCGAGCAGTACTTC. Full variable domain (remainder filled in from reference TRBV11-2 and TRBJ2-7): EAGVAQSPRYKIIEKRQSVAFWCNPISGHATLYWYQQILGQGPKLLIQFQNNGVVDDSQLPKDRFSAERLKGVDSTLKIQPAKLEDSAVYLCASSRTEGLVEQYFGPGTRLTVT.

A note on this clonotype: Germline and junction disagree at one end, which may indicate a read error. This chain connects TRBV11-1 to TRBJ2-7; TRBD1 is a possible D gene (6 bases). CDR3 length: 15 residues. From germline, CDR1 is SGHAT and CDR2 FQDESV (reference sequence). The chain's CDR3 is CASSPRTAGLRKQYF. CDR3 bases: TGTGCAAGCAGCCCTCGGACAGCAGGGCTACGCAAGCAGTACTTC.

In this sample, this clonotype turned up many times. The V gene is TRBV6-4, the J gene TRBJ2-1; TRBD2 aligns across 9 bases. V shed 3 bases and J 4 bases; nucleotides not matched to a gene: 4. Germline V gene lookup returns CDR1 MRHNA and CDR2 SNTAGT. There are 15 residues in the CDR3. The CDR3 reads CASSERTSDYNEQFF. The CDR3 DNA is TGTGCCAGCAGTGAAAGGACTAGCGATTACAATGAGCAGTTCTTC.

The chain is built from TRBV12-3 or TRBV12-4 and TRBJ2-7; the match to TRBD2 covers 10 bases. This CDR3 is built from 13 residues. The CDR3 loop is CASDGTSVYVKYF. The CDR3 nucleotides are TGTGCTAGCGACGGGACTAGCGTCTACGTGAAGTACTTC.

Points on this clonotype: Its ends do not fully match the called genes, so a read error is possible. The chain employs TRBV29-1 and TRBJ2-1; 7 bases match TRBD2. CDR1 and CDR2 from the germline V gene are SQVTM and ANQGSEA. The CDR3 length is 12 residues. The CDR3, as DNA: TGCAGCGATAGGACTAGTGGCAATGAGCAGTCCTTC. Translated: CSDRTSGNEQSF.

In its sample, this clonotype was seen a few times. This sequence joins TRBV28 and TRBJ2-1; TRBD2 matches 14 bases. V was pared by 3 bases and J by 9 bases, with 16 bases of the junction left unmatched. The CDR3 consists of 19 residues. The V gene's germline CDR1 is MDHEN and CDR2 SYDVKM. This chain's CDR3 is CASSFLTTGTSGRGGEQFF. The CDR3 region has the DNA TGTGCCAGCAGTTTTCTGACAACCGGGACTAGCGGGAGAGGTGGTGAGCAGTTCTTC.

This clonotype showed up many times. The V gene is TRBV12-3 or TRBV12-4, the J gene TRBJ2-3; 9 nucleotides align to TRBD2. V was clipped by 1 base and J by 6 bases; unmatched bases: 11. This CDR3 comprises 17 residues. The CDR3: CASSLELLAGPPDTQYF. As DNA, the CDR3 is TGTGCCAGCAGTTTAGAGTTACTAGCGGGCCCCCCGGATACGCAGTATTTT.

This clonotype came up many times. This sequence joins TRBV4-1 and TRBJ2-5, with 9 bases matching TRBD1. V was clipped by 8 bases and J by 2 bases; unmatched bases: 18. Germline lookup yields CDR1 MGHRA and CDR2 YSYEKL. CDR3 length: 18 residues. The CDR3 nucleotides are TGCGCCAGCGCTCCCGCGGGCCGTAACAGGGGGCCTCAAGAGACCCAGTACTTC. Protein sequence: CASAPAGRNRGPQETQYF.

A word on this clonotype: A read error may be the cause here, since a much bigger clone is one base away. This rearrangement joins TRBV19 to TRBJ2-2, with 8 bases lining up with TRBD2. The CDR3 is 15 amino acids. Germline values: CDR1 LNHDA, CDR2 SQIVND (reference sequence). The J segment lost 9 bases and the V segment lost 7 bases, leaving 13 bases of the junction unmatched. The CDR3 sequence: CASKASGSGTWELFF. CDR3 DNA: TGTGCCAGTAAGGCTAGCGGGTCGGGGACCTGGGAGCTGTTTTTT.

J is TRBJ2-1 and V is TRBV5-1; weak D call: TRBD2 (6 bases). CDR1 is SGHRS and CDR2 is YFSETQ in the germline V gene. The ends were cut back, 0 bases at V and 0 bases at J, with 10 bases in the middle. CDR3 length: 16 residues. The CDR3 sequence: CASSLVSGTSYNEQFF. CDR3 coding DNA: TGCGCCAGCAGCTTGGTTAGCGGTACCTCCTACAATGAGCAGTTCTTC. Variable domain in full (rest from reference TRBV5-1 and TRBJ2-1): KAGVTQTPRYLIKTRGQQVTLSCSPISGHRSVSWYQQTPGQGLQFLFEYFSETQRNKGNFPGRFSGRQFSNSRSEMNVSTLELGDSALYLCASSLVSGTSYNEQFFGPGTRLTVL.

As regards this clonotype: Given the absence of the conserved phenylalanine or tryptophan at the CDR3 end, a read error is likely. V gene TRBV29-1 combines with J gene TRBJ1-1; D gene uncertain. The CDR3 length is 12 residues. Germline V lookup: CDR1 SQVTM, CDR2 ANQGSEA. V was pared by 5 bases and J by 2 bases, with 9 bases between. The CDR3 coding sequence is TGCAGCGTTAGTCCAAGTAACACTGAAGCTTTCCTT. Translating gives CSVSPSNTEAFL.

Concerning this clonotype: Relative to the germline gene, one junction end is altered; a read error may explain this. The chain couples TRBV11-3 to TRBJ2-7; the D gene is possibly TRBD1 (5 bases). The length of the CDR3 is 15 residues. From germline, CDR1 is SGHNT and CDR2 YENEEA. This chain's CDR3 is CTSSFAQGPINEQYF. In DNA form, the CDR3 reads TGTACCAGCAGCTTTGCCCAGGGCCCTATCAACGAGCAGTACTTC.

Regarding this clonotype: Sequence at one end of the junction differs from germline and may be a read error. The chain is built from TRBV12-3 or TRBV12-4 and TRBJ1-3; D might be TRBD1 (6 bases). The CDR3 loop spans 14 amino acids. The CDR3 DNA reads as TGTGCCAACAGTTTCCAACAGGGCGGAAACACCATATATTTT. It specifies CANSFQQGGNTIYF.

With respect to this clonotype: A much larger clone differs from this one at a single base, so this may be a read error. The rearrangement joins TRBV10-2 to TRBJ2-3; no clear D. Looked up from germline, CDR1 is WSHSY and CDR2 is SAAADI. CDR3 size: 12 residues. CDR3 nucleotide sequence: TGCGCCAGCAGTGACGCGCAAGATATGCAGTATTTT. It translates to CASSDAQDMQYF.

This clonotype was counted at least ten times. The chain is built from TRBV6-5 and TRBJ2-1, with a possible D match to TRBD2 (6 bases). With 5 bases removed from V and 7 bases from J, the gap between germline ends came to 15 bases. In germline, CDR1 is MNHEY, CDR2 SVGAGI. The CDR3 spans 14 residues. CDR3 coding DNA: TGTGCCAGCAGTCCGGGACTCTCTAGGAATGAGCAGTTCTTC. This gives the protein CASSPGLSRNEQFF.

On this clonotype itself: Compared with germline, one end of the junction differs, possibly owing to a read error. The chain recombines TRBV29-1 with TRBJ2-1; a weak D match, TRBD2 (6 bases). CDR1 SQVTM and CDR2 ANQGSEA come from the germline V gene. The CDR3 has 20 amino acids. CDR3 sequence reads: CSVPALGVRGNRKSYNEQLF. The CDR3 DNA follows: TGCAGCGTTCCCGCGTTGGGTGTTCGGGGGAACAGAAAATCCTACAATGAGCAGTTATTC.

Comment on this clonotype: An end of the junction does not agree with germline; a read error may underlie this. This chain uses TRBV11-3 with TRBJ2-7; D is perhaps TRBD1 or TRBD2 (6 bases each). The CDR3 loop spans 15 amino acids. The germline CDR1 and CDR2 sequences are SGHNT and YENEEA. The CDR3 reads CASSPGTGANYEEYF. The CDR3 DNA reads TGTGCCAGCAGCCCCGGGACGGGGGCCAACTACGAGGAGTACTTC.

A remark on this clonotype: The junction departs from the called germline gene at one end, perhaps through a read error. V gene TRBV6-4 combines with J gene TRBJ2-3; 11 bases map to TRBD2. The CDR3 runs to 16 residues. Germline V gene lookup returns CDR1 MRHNA and CDR2 SNTAGT. The CDR3: CAGSDVAGGSTVTQYF. The CDR3 DNA reads TGTGCCGGTAGTGACGTAGCGGGAGGGTCCACAGTTACGCAGTATTTT.

This clonotype was detected many times. Given a much more abundant clone one base away, this may be a read error. This sequence joins TRBV6-5 and TRBJ2-7; D call uncertain. Germline CDR1 reads MNHEY; CDR2 reads SVGAGI. Trimming removed 8 bases from V and 2 bases from J, with 13 bases in between. This CDR3 comprises 13 residues. The CDR3 reads CASGSSLTYEQYF. CDR3 nucleotide sequence: TGTGCCAGCGGTTCCTCACTTACCTACGAGCAGTACTTC.

This rearrangement joins TRBV2 to TRBJ2-1; 9 bases line up with TRBD2. Germline CDR1 SNHLY, CDR2 FYNNEI. V lost 9 bases to trimming and J lost 7 bases; unmatched junction nucleotides: 10. The CDR3 loop spans 14 amino acids. The CDR3 DNA sequence: TGTGCCAGAGGGGGACTAGCTCGAAATAATGAGCAGTTCTTC. This translates into CARGGLARNNEQFF.